Listed below are T cell receptor beta chains from one sample, sequenced in a study of T cell responses to AZD1222 COVID-19 vaccine. Data came from immunoSEQ multiplex PCR; TCRdb stores just in-frame clones and leaves some out. The repertoire includes around 78,000 clones, 90% of them detected once, and more than 1.2% sits in the top ten. The starting material was peripheral blood, obtained 28 days after the second AZD1222 dose. The receptor source for this set is an adult who received the AZD1222 COVID-19 vaccine. The CDR3 runs from the conserved cysteine through the conserved F or W. The order of the fields is CDR3 protein, CDR3 DNA, J gene, V gene, D gene, clone size. The D gene is left open where the match is weak. Clone size is stated in some rows and not others, as once, few, many or a class when expanded.

CASSQDRGDTGELFF | TGCGCCAGCAGCCAGGACAGGGGGGACACCGGGGAGCTGTTTTTT | TRBJ2-2 | TRBV5-1 | TRBD1 | -
CASSRYGTGGYEQYF | TGTGCCAGTAGTCGTTACGGGACAGGGGGCTACGAGCAGTACTTC | TRBJ2-7 | TRBV19 | TRBD1 | -
CASRGGQVIPEAFF | TGTGCCAGCAGAGGAGGACAGGTTATCCCTGAAGCTTTCTTT | TRBJ1-1 | TRBV21-1 | - | -
CASSLQGANEQFF | TGTGCCAGCAGTTTACAGGGGGCGAATGAGCAGTTCTTC | TRBJ2-1 | TRBV12-3/TRBV12-4 | TRBD1 | -
CASSPPGDTQYF | TGTGCCAGCTCACCACCGGGGGATACGCAGTATTTT | TRBJ2-3 | TRBV18 | - | -
CASSSIGQGENEQFF | TGTGCCAGCAGTTCCATCGGACAGGGAGAGAATGAGCAGTTCTTC | TRBJ2-1 | TRBV28 | TRBD1 | -
CASSLTGGAGNQPQHF | TGTGCCAGCAGCTTAACAGGGGGCGCGGGCAATCAGCCCCAGCATTTT | TRBJ1-5 | TRBV5-4 | TRBD1 | -
CASGDLPGQRDTGELFF | TGTGCCAGCGGTGACCTACCGGGACAGCGGGATACCGGGGAGCTGTTTTTT | TRBJ2-2 | TRBV28 | - | -
CASRASVRGIQYF | TGTGCCAGCAGAGCTTCGGTGCGAGGCATTCAGTACTTC | TRBJ2-4 | TRBV3-1/TRBV3-2 | - | -
CASSPDRTTLHF | TGTGCCAGCAGCCCCGACAGAACAACCCTCCACTTT | TRBJ1-6 | TRBV6-4 | - | -
CASSVGGTAQETQYF | TGTGCCAGCAGCGTAGGTGGCACCGCCCAAGAGACCCAGTACTTC | TRBJ2-5 | TRBV9 | - | -
CSASQRDRGYEQYF | TGCAGTGCTAGTCAACGGGACAGGGGTTACGAGCAGTACTTC | TRBJ2-7 | TRBV20-1 | TRBD1 | -
CASSQSGTEAFF | TGTGCCAGCAGCCAGTCGGGCACTGAAGCTTTCTTT | TRBJ1-1 | TRBV3-1/TRBV3-2 | - | -
CASSQDRVHEQYF | TGTGCCAGCAGCCAGGACAGGGTCCACGAGCAGTACTTC | TRBJ2-7 | TRBV3-1/TRBV3-2 | TRBD1 | -
CASSTRGLETEAFF | TGTGCCAGCTCCACCCGGGGGTTGGAAACTGAAGCTTTCTTT | TRBJ1-1 | TRBV6-5 | - | -
CASSLRPSGGFNEQFF | TGTGCCAGCAGCTTGCGCCCTAGCGGGGGTTTCAATGAGCAGTTCTTC | TRBJ2-1 | TRBV5-6 | TRBD2 | once
CASRRDRVVGQPQHF | TGTGCCAGCAGAAGGGACAGGGTAGTCGGTCAGCCCCAGCATTTT | TRBJ1-5 | TRBV6-5 | TRBD1 | -
CASSLAGDSSYNEQFF | TGCGCCAGCAGCTTGGCCGGGGACAGCTCCTACAATGAGCAGTTCTTC | TRBJ2-1 | TRBV5-1 | TRBD1 | -
CASSTDLNEKLFF | TGTGCCAGCAGCACGGACCTAAATGAAAAACTGTTTTTT | TRBJ1-4 | TRBV7-7 | - | -
CASSPPEGGSYNEQFF | TGTGCCAGCTCACCACCGGAGGGGGGTTCCTACAATGAGCAGTTCTTC | TRBJ2-1 | TRBV18 | - | -